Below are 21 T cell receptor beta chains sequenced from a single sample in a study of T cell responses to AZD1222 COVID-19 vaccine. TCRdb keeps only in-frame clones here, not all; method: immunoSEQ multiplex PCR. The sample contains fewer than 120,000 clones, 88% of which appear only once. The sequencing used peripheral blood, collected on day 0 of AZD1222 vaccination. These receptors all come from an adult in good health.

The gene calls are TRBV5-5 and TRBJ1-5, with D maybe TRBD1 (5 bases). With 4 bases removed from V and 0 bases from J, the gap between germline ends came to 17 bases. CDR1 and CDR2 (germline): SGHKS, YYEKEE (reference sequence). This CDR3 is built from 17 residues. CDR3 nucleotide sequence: TGTGCCAGCAGCGTAGGGGTAGGAGACTATAGCAATCAGCCCCAGCATTTT. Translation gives CASSVGVGDYSNQPQHF.

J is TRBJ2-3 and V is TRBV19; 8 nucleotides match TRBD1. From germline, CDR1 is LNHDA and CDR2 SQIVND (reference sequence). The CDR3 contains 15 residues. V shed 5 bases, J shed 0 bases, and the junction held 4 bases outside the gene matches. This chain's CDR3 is CASSPDRGSTDTQYF. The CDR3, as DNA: TGTGCCAGTAGTCCCGACAGGGGAAGCACAGATACGCAGTATTTT.

In nucleotides, the CDR3 is TGTGCCAGCAGTTTAAATTGGGAGTCAGCTTCACCCCTCCACTTT. This encodes CASSLNWESASPLHF. The chain uses TRBV27 and TRBJ1-6; the D is unclear. The V and J ends lost 2 bases and 9 bases respectively, with 14 bases between them. This CDR3 comprises 15 residues. Germline CDR1 reads MNHEY; CDR2 reads SMNVEV (reference sequence).

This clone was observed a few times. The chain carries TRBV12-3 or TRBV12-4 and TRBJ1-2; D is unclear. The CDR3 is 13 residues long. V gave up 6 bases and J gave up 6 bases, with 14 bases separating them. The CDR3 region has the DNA TGTGCCAGCAGCCTCACTTCGTCTCATGGCTACACCTTC. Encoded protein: CASSLTSSHGYTF.

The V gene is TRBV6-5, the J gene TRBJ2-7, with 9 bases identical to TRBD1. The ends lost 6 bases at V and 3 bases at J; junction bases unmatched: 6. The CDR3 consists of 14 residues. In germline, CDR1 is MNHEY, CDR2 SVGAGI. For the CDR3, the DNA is TGTGCCAGCAGATCGGGACAGGGTTTCTACGAGCAGTACTTC. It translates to CASRSGQGFYEQYF.

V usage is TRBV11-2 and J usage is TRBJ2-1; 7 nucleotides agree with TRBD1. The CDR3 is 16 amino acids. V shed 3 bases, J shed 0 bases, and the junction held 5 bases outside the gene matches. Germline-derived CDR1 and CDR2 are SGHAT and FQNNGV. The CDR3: CASSFDRVSSYNEQFF. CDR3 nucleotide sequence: TGTGCCAGCAGCTTCGACAGGGTAAGCTCCTACAATGAGCAGTTCTTC.

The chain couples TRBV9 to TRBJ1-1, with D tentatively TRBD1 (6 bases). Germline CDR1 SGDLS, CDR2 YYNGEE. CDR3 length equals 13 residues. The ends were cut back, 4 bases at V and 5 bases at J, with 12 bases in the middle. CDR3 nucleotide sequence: TGTGCCAGCAGCCCCCTGAGGGGGACTGAAGCTTTCTTT. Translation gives CASSPLRGTEAFF.

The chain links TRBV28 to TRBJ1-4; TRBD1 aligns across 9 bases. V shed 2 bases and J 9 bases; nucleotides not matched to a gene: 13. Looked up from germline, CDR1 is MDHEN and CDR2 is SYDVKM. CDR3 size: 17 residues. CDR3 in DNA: TGTGCCAGCAGTTTACCCGGGACAGGGCCTCCCAGTCAAAAACTGTTTTTT. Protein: CASSLPGTGPPSQKLFF.

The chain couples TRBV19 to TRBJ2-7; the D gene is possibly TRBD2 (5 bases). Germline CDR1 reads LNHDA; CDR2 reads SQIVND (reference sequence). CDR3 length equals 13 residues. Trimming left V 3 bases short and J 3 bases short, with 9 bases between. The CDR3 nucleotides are TGTGCCAGTAGTATGTCCGGAGGCTACGAGCAGTACTTC. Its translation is CASSMSGGYEQYF.

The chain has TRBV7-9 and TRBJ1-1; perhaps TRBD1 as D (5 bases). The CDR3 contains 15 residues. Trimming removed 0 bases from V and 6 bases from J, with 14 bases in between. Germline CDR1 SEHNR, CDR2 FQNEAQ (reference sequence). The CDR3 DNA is TGTGCCAGCAGCTTAGCAGTTGAGGGGAGAGCTGAAGCTTTCTTT. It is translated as CASSLAVEGRAEAFF.

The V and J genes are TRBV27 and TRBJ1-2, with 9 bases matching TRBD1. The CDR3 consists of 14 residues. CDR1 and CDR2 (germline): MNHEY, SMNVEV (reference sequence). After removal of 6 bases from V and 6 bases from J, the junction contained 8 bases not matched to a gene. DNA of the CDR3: TGTGCCAGCAGCCTGTCGGGGACAGGGCATGGCTACACCTTC. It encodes CASSLSGTGHGYTF.

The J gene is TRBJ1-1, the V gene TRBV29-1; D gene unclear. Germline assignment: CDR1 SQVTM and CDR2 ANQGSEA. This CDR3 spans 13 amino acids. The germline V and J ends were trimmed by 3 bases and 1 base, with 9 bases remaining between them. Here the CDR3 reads CSVDSSWNTEAFF. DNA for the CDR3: TGCAGCGTTGACTCCTCCTGGAACACTGAAGCTTTCTTT.

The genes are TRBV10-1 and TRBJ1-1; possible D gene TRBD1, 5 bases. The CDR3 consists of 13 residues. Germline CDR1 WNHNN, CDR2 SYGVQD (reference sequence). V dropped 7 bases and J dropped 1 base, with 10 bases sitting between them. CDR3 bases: TGCGCCAGCAACCGGGGACCGAACACTGAAGCTTTCTTT. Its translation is CASNRGPNTEAFF.

CDR3 sequence (DNA): TGTGCCAGCAGTTTGCCAGGACACATCGGCGGAGAGACCCAGTACTTC. This codes for CASSLPGHIGGETQYF. This chain uses TRBV28 with TRBJ2-5; the D gene is possibly TRBD1 (5 bases). Trimming removed 3 bases at V and 4 bases at J, with 18 bases between. This CDR3 is built from 16 residues. CDR1 and CDR2 (germline): MDHEN, SYDVKM.

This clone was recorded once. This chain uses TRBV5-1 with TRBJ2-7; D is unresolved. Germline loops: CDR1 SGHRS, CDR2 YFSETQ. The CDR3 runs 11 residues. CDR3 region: CAIRAPYEQYF. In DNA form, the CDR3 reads TGCGCGATTAGGGCCCCCTACGAGCAGTACTTC. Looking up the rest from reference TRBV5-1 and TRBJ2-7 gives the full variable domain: KAGVTQTPRYLIKTRGQQVTLSCSPISGHRSVSWYQQTPGQGLQFLFEYFSETQRNKGNFPGRFSGRQFSNSRSEMNVSTLELGDSALYLCAIRAPYEQYFGPGTRLTVT.

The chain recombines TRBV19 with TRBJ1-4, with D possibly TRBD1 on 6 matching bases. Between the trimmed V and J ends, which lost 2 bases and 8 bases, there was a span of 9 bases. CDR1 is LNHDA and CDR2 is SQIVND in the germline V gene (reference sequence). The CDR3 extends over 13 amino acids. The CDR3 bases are TGTGCCAGTAGTATAACAGGGACCGAAAAACTGTTTTTT. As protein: CASSITGTEKLFF. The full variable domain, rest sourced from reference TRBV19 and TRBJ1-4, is DGGITQSPKYLFRKEGQNVTLSCEQNLNHDAMYWYRQDPGQGLRLIYYSQIVNDFQKGDIAEGYSVSREKKESFPLTVTSAQKNPTAFYLCASSITGTEKLFFGSGTQLSVL.

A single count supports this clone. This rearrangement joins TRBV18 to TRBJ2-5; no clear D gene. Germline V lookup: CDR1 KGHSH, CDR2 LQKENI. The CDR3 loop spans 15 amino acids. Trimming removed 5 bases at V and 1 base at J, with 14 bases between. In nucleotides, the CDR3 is TGTGCCAGCTCATCTCCGGCAGAAGTCCAAGAGACCCAGTACTTC. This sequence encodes CASSSPAEVQETQYF. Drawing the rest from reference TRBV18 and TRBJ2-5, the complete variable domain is NAGVMQNPRHLVRRRGQEARLRCSPMKGHSHVYWYRQLPEEGLKFMVYLQKENIIDESGMPKERFSAEFPKEGPSILRIQQVVRGDSAAYFCASSSPAEVQETQYFGPGTRLLVL.

The CDR3 loop is CASSQDGTPLEAFF. CDR3 sequence (DNA): TGTGCCAGCAGCCAAGATGGGACACCTCTTGAAGCTTTCTTT. This sequence joins TRBV14 and TRBJ1-1, with D possibly being TRBD1 (6 bases). With 0 bases removed from V and 7 bases from J, the gap between germline ends came to 12 bases. CDR3 length: 14 residues. Germline values: CDR1 SGHDN, CDR2 FVKESK.

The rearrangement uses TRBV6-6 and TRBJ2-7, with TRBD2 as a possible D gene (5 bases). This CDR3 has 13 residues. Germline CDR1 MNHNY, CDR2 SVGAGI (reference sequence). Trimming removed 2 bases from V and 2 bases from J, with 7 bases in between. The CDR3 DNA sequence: TGTGCCAGCAGTTACGCCGGGACCTACGAGCAGTACTTC. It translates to CASSYAGTYEQYF.

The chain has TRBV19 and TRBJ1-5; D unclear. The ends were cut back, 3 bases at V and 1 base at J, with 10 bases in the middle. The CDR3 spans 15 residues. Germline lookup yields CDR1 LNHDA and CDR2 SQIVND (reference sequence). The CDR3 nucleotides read TGTGCCAGTAGTATTTGGGATTCGAGCAATCAGCCCCAGCATTTT. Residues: CASSIWDSSNQPQHF.

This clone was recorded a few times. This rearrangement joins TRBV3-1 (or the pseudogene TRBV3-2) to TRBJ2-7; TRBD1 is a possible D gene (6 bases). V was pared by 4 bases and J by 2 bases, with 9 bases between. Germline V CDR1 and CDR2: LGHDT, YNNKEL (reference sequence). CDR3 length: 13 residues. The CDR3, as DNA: TGTGCCAGCAGCCCCCGGGACACCTACGAGCAGTACTTC. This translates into CASSPRDTYEQYF.